The 32 T cell receptor beta chains reported below all come from one sample, sequenced in a study of blood T cell repertoires in COVID-19. Here immunoSEQ multiplex PCR was the method, and the copy in TCRdb shows in-frame clones only, minus some. The sample gives approximately 220,000 clones, roughly 89% of which show up once; about 4% is in the top ten. The sample comprised PBMCs or T cells enriched from blood (not recorded which). The receptors were gathered from a woman aged 40 to 50 with acute COVID-19.

The CDR3 DNA follows: TGTGCCAGCAGCTTAATTCTGGGACTTCGGCGTCAGGCGGATCAGCCCCAGCATTTT. This sequence encodes CASSLILGLRRQADQPQHF. V usage is TRBV5-8 and J usage is TRBJ1-5; a possible D gene is TRBD1 (5 bases). From germline, CDR1 is SGHTS and CDR2 YDEGEE. The CDR3 has 19 amino acids. The germline V and J ends were trimmed by 2 bases and 5 bases, with 26 bases remaining between them.

The V and J genes are TRBV3-1 (or the pseudogene TRBV3-2) and TRBJ2-5; D is undetermined. Per the germline V gene, CDR1 is LGHDT and CDR2 is YNNKEL (reference sequence). V shed 3 bases and J shed 2 bases, with 16 bases lying between them. The CDR3 is 16 residues long. This CDR3 is CASSHFGVLRQETQYF. The CDR3 region has the DNA TGTGCCAGCAGCCACTTCGGAGTTTTAAGACAAGAGACCCAGTACTTC.

The rearrangement uses TRBV5-4 and TRBJ1-1, with a weak D call TRBD1 (6 bases). The CDR3 contains 15 residues. Trimming stripped 7 bases from V and 4 bases from J, with 20 bases between. Looked up from germline, CDR1 is SGHNT and CDR2 is YYREEE (reference sequence). The CDR3 sequence: CASHPKQGLFTEAFF. Written as DNA, the CDR3 is TGTGCCAGCCACCCCAAACAGGGATTATTCACTGAAGCTTTCTTT.

The chain links TRBV29-1 to TRBJ1-1; D is uncertain. With 6 bases removed from V and 4 bases from J, the gap between germline ends came to 21 bases. There are 15 residues in the CDR3. Germline V gene sequence: CDR1 SQVTM, CDR2 ANQGSEA. The CDR3 DNA follows: TGCAGCGTCCTGCGCAGGTCTGCTCGTGGCACTGAAGCTTTCTTT. Translating it yields CSVLRRSARGTEAFF.

CDR3: CASSRHRATGELFF. In DNA form, the CDR3 reads TGTGCCAGCAGTCGGCACAGGGCAACCGGGGAGCTGTTTTTT. V usage is TRBV2 and J usage is TRBJ2-2; a weak D match, TRBD1 (6 bases). Germline CDR1 reads SNHLY; CDR2 reads FYNNEI. The V end was cut by 5 bases, the J end by 5 bases, with 12 bases between. CDR3 length equals 14 residues.

The V call is TRBV4-1, the J call TRBJ1-2; 11 bases are shared with TRBD1. The CDR3 is 15 amino acids. The J segment lost 6 bases and the V segment lost 3 bases, leaving 6 bases of the junction unmatched. From germline, CDR1 is MGHRA and CDR2 YSYEKL. The CDR3 region has the DNA TGCGCCAGCAGCCAGAGGGACAGGGGGACGAATGGCTACACCTTC. It specifies CASSQRDRGTNGYTF.

Turning to this clone: A single base separates this from a much larger clone, so it may be a read error. The genes are TRBV14 and TRBJ1-2; possibly TRBD1 for D (6 bases). Germline assignment: CDR1 SGHDN and CDR2 FVKESK. Deletions cut 4 bases from V and 1 base from J, with 10 bases between. This CDR3 is built from 14 residues. CDR3 loop: CASSPDSFNYGYTF. The CDR3, as DNA: TGTGCCAGCAGCCCGGACAGCTTTAACTATGGCTACACCTTC.

The CDR3 sequence: CATSRTNGQGVGWYF. The CDR3 DNA follows: TGTGCCACCAGCCGGACAAACGGACAGGGTGTTGGCTGGTACTTC. The V gene is TRBV6-5, the J gene TRBJ2-7, with 8 bases identical to TRBD1. The V gene end was trimmed by 10 bases and the J gene end by 12 bases; junction bases not matched to a gene: 23. The CDR3 is made up of 15 amino acids. The germline V gene encodes CDR1 MNHEY and CDR2 SVGAGI.

Turning to this clone: Other nucleotide sequences from this sample produce the same CDR3. The J gene is TRBJ1-2, the V gene TRBV9; D is possibly TRBD1 (5 bases). V shed 2 bases and J shed 5 bases, with 13 bases lying between them. Germline values: CDR1 SGDLS, CDR2 YYNGEE. The CDR3 is 14 amino acids. The CDR3 here is CASSVADSLYGYTF. As DNA, the CDR3 is TGTGCCAGCAGCGTGGCCGACAGCCTTTATGGCTACACCTTC.

The CDR3 reads CASSQGGANTEAFF. The CDR3 DNA follows: TGTGCCAGTAGTCAAGGGGGGGCGAACACTGAAGCTTTCTTT. This chain uses TRBV19 with TRBJ1-1, with a tentative D call TRBD1 (6 bases). This CDR3 region has 14 residues. Trimming took off 5 bases at V and 1 base at J, with 11 bases between the two ends. Germline-derived CDR1 and CDR2 are LNHDA and SQIVND (reference sequence).

The chain joins TRBV19 to TRBJ2-2, with D tentatively TRBD1 (5 bases). In germline, CDR1 is LNHDA, CDR2 SQIVND (reference sequence). This CDR3 spans 13 amino acids. The V gene lost 11 bases and the J gene lost 3 bases, with 13 bases spanning the gap. The CDR3, as DNA: TGTGCCGGGATGACACAGGACACCGGGGAGCTGTTTTTT. Amino acid sequence: CAGMTQDTGELFF.

The chain has TRBV7-9 and TRBJ1-2; D remains unclear. The V and J ends lost 1 base and 8 bases respectively, with 8 bases between them. The germline gives CDR1 SEHNR, CDR2 FQNEAQ (reference sequence). This CDR3 is built from 12 residues. CDR3 region: CASSLGGLGYTF. The DNA of the CDR3 is TGTGCCAGCAGCTTAGGAGGGCTGGGCTACACCTTC.

A single count supports this clone. This sequence joins TRBV2 and TRBJ1-5; D call uncertain. The germline V gene encodes CDR1 SNHLY and CDR2 FYNNEI. The CDR3 loop spans 14 amino acids. V lost 3 bases and J 0 bases, leaving 6 bases between the germline ends. The CDR3 DNA reads TGTGCCAGCAGTGAGTCGTATAGCAATCAGCCCCAGCATTTT. Translation gives CASSESYSNQPQHF.

The CDR3 sequence: CASSRPDKSNYGYTF. The CDR3 DNA is TGTGCCAGCAGCCGCCCGGACAAGTCTAACTATGGCTACACCTTC. The rearrangement joins TRBV5-4 to TRBJ1-2; possibly TRBD1 for D (5 bases). The germline V gene has CDR1 SGHNT and CDR2 YYREEE (reference sequence). With 4 bases removed from V and 0 bases from J, the gap between germline ends came to 13 bases. The CDR3 loop spans 15 amino acids.

The gene calls are TRBV6-5 and TRBJ1-6, with 9 nucleotides matching TRBD1. Germline assignment: CDR1 MNHEY and CDR2 SVGAGI. This CDR3 contains 15 residues. V was pared by 7 bases and J by 4 bases, with 5 bases of the junction left unmatched. The chain's CDR3 is CASTTTGGYNSPLHF. CDR3 in DNA: TGTGCCAGCACCACGACAGGGGGTTATAATTCACCCCTCCACTTT.

This rearrangement joins TRBV19 to TRBJ2-2; 9 bases are a match to TRBD2. Unmatched junction bases numbered 4, after V lost 7 bases and J lost 4 bases. Germline assignment: CDR1 LNHDA and CDR2 SQIVND (reference sequence). This CDR3 contains 14 residues. CDR3 DNA: TGTGCCAGTAAAGGCGGGGGGGCCACCGGGGAGCTGTTTTTT. It codes for CASKGGGATGELFF.

CDR3 residues: CASRTTGGGGNTIYF. The DNA of the CDR3 is TGTGCCAGTAGGACCACAGGGGGCGGTGGAAACACCATATATTTT. The chain joins TRBV19 to TRBJ1-3, with 9 bases that match TRBD1. The CDR3 is 15 amino acids. V trimming: 6 bases; J trimming: 3 bases; junction bases outside the gene matches: 6. Per the germline V gene, CDR1 is LNHDA and CDR2 is SQIVND (reference sequence).

The chain carries TRBV5-1 and TRBJ2-7; the match to TRBD1 covers 8 bases. CDR1 and CDR2 from the germline V gene are SGHRS and YFSETQ. The length of the CDR3 is 13 residues. Trimming removed 4 bases from V and 3 bases from J; junction bases left unmatched: 3. The CDR3 sequence: CASSLTGGYEQYF. For the CDR3, the DNA is TGCGCCAGCAGCCTCACAGGGGGCTACGAGCAGTACTTC.

This clone was recorded once. V usage is TRBV3-1 (or the pseudogene TRBV3-2) and J usage is TRBJ2-3; perhaps TRBD1 as D (6 bases). CDR1 is LGHDT, CDR2 YNNKEL, per germline (reference sequence). The V gene lost 0 bases and the J gene lost 1 base, with 14 bases spanning the gap. This CDR3 spans 17 amino acids. CDR3 loop: CASSQEWGRVGTDTQYF. CDR3 nucleotides: TGTGCCAGCAGCCAAGAGTGGGGGCGGGTTGGCACAGATACGCAGTATTTT.

This chain links TRBV23-1 with TRBJ2-3; 7 bases fit TRBD2. TRBV23-1 carries the ORF label, with uncertain function. V was clipped by 6 bases and J by 0 bases; unmatched bases: 12. This CDR3 spans 17 amino acids. In nucleotides, the CDR3 is TGCGCCAGCAGGCCGAGTGAAGCGGGGAGGAGCACAGATACGCAGTATTTT. Translating gives CASRPSEAGRSTDTQYF.

The V call is TRBV4-1, the J call TRBJ2-2; D call uncertain. With 1 base removed from V and 4 bases from J, the gap between germline ends came to 7 bases. Per germline, CDR1 MGHRA and CDR2 YSYEKL. The CDR3 is made up of 14 amino acids. The CDR3 is CASSQVPGTGELFF. The DNA of the CDR3 is TGCGCCAGCAGCCAAGTCCCGGGCACCGGGGAGCTGTTTTTT.

The V gene is TRBV4-3, the J gene TRBJ1-2; D gene unclear. V dropped 0 bases and J dropped 0 bases, with 11 bases sitting between them. The CDR3 covers 16 residues. Germline CDR1 LGHNA, CDR2 YSLEER. The CDR3 spells CASSQELGGANYGYTF. Here the CDR3 DNA reads TGCGCCAGCAGCCAAGAGCTTGGCGGTGCTAACTATGGCTACACCTTC.

The chain combines TRBV19 with TRBJ2-1, with 7 bases that match TRBD2. This CDR3 spans 16 amino acids. CDR1 and CDR2 from the germline V gene are LNHDA and SQIVND (reference sequence). The ends lost 5 bases at V and 8 bases at J; junction bases unmatched: 15. CDR3 residues: CASSPTGTTLGHEQFF. CDR3 nucleotides: TGTGCCAGTAGTCCAACCGGGACTACCCTTGGCCATGAGCAGTTCTTC.

The gene calls are TRBV6-5 and TRBJ1-3; 8 bases are shared with TRBD1. The germline CDR1 and CDR2 sequences are MNHEY and SVGAGI. The CDR3 has 14 amino acids. V lost 6 bases and J lost 6; bases outside the gene matches: 7. The CDR3 bases are TGTGCCAGCAGGATCGGACAGGGAGAAAACACCATATATTTT. Protein sequence: CASRIGQGENTIYF.

The chain joins TRBV9 to TRBJ1-2, with D perhaps matching TRBD1 (5 bases). Trimming pared 3 bases from V and 14 bases from J, leaving 20 bases between. The CDR3 is 13 residues long. Germline values: CDR1 SGDLS, CDR2 YYNGEE. The CDR3 sequence is CASSARTRQGLTF. The CDR3 nucleotides read TGTGCCAGCAGCGCACGCACTCGGCAGGGTCTTACCTTC. The complete variable domain, with remaining parts taken from reference TRBV9 and TRBJ1-2, reads DSGVTQTPKHLITATGQRVTLRCSPRSGDLSVYWYQQSLDQGLQFLIQYYNGEERAKGNILERFSAQQFPDLHSELNLSSLELGDSALYFCASSARTRQGLTFGSGTRLTVV.

This clone was seen only once. The genes are TRBV4-1 and TRBJ1-1, with no clear D. Germline assignment: CDR1 MGHRA and CDR2 YSYEKL. The V and J ends lost 1 base and 3 bases respectively, with 6 bases between them. The CDR3 loop spans 13 amino acids. The CDR3 is CASSQGHYTEAFF. The CDR3 nucleotides are TGCGCCAGCAGCCAAGGACATTACACTGAAGCTTTCTTT.

This CDR3 reads CASRLVDSSNQPQHF. The CDR3 DNA sequence: TGTGCCAGCAGGTTAGTCGACAGTAGCAATCAGCCCCAGCATTTT. This chain connects TRBV27 to TRBJ1-5; TRBD1 might be the D (5 bases). Trimming stripped 6 bases from V and 0 bases from J, with 12 bases between. Germline values: CDR1 MNHEY, CDR2 SMNVEV (reference sequence). This CDR3 is 15 amino acids long.

The chain combines TRBV4-3 with TRBJ2-5; 9 bases map to TRBD2. From germline, CDR1 is LGHNA and CDR2 YSLEER. J was trimmed by 5 bases and V by 0 bases; bases with no gene match: 4. This CDR3 contains 15 residues. CDR3 DNA sequence: TGCGCCAGCAGCCAAGATCGAGGGACTAGCGAGACCCAGTACTTC. Translation: CASSQDRGTSETQYF.

This clone was observed once. The chain employs TRBV10-3 and TRBJ1-2; TRBD1 aligns across 8 bases. Germline lookup yields CDR1 ENHRY and CDR2 SYGVKD. The V segment lost 2 bases and the J segment 4 bases; nucleotides outside the gene matches: 9. CDR3 length equals 16 residues. The CDR3, as DNA: TGTGCCATCAGTGAGGGCAGGCTACAGGGGGGCTATGGCTACACCTTC. The encoded protein is CAISEGRLQGGYGYTF.

Regarding this clone: One junction end disagrees with the germline gene, perhaps due to a read error. The chain combines TRBV5-8 with TRBJ1-6; 8 nucleotides line up with TRBD1. The CDR3 has 14 residues. Germline loops: CDR1 SGHTS, CDR2 YDEGEE. The CDR3 DNA sequence: TGTGCCAGCACCTTGGGGACAGGTTATTCACCCCTCCACTTT. Protein: CASTLGTGYSPLHF.

This chain links TRBV2 with TRBJ1-2; no reliable D call. The V gene's germline CDR1 is SNHLY and CDR2 FYNNEI. This CDR3 has 14 amino acids. Trimming took off 6 bases at V and 8 bases at J, with 19 bases between the two ends. The CDR3 nucleotides are TGTGCCAGCAGCGTACCCAATGGGGTAGCGGGCTACACCTTC. Protein: CASSVPNGVAGYTF. The full variable domain, completed using reference TRBV2 and TRBJ1-2, is EPEVTQTPSHQVTQMGQEVILRCVPISNHLYFYWYRQILGQKVEFLVSFYNNEISEKSEIFDDQFSVERPDGSNFTLKIRSTKLEDSAMYFCASSVPNGVAGYTFGSGTRLTVV.

The V call is TRBV4-3, the J call TRBJ1-2; 7 bases align to TRBD1. CDR1 LGHNA and CDR2 YSLEER come from the germline V gene. The CDR3 is 18 residues long. V was pared by 0 bases and J by 0 bases, with 10 bases of the junction left unmatched. The CDR3 DNA sequence: TGCGCCAGCAGCCAAGAGAGGGGGCAGGTTCTCTCTAACTATGGCTACACCTTC. Its protein product is CASSQERGQVLSNYGYTF.